These 29 T cell receptor beta chains were sequenced from one sample in a study of cytomegalovirus exposure and HLA in healthy donors (dated by TCRdb to 2015 to 2018). Library generation was performed with the immunoSEQ multiplex PCR assay. For the multiplex PCR, a mixture combining 60 forward primers for TCR Vbeta segments and 13 reverse primers for TCR Jbeta segments was used. Sourced from immuneACCESS, this table was stored by TCRdb with only in-frame sequences that have V and J called. A share of the clones is absent; for the studies checked, an unresolved V gene accounts for under half, and the remainder has no known explanation. The sample data list 75,000 to 85,000 clones, and over 70% of these were observed just once. The ten largest clones add up to 0.85% to 1.3% of the sample. The specimen sequenced was PBMCs. The receptors were sampled from a male donor in good health and CMV-seronegative.

This clone was counted only a few times. V and J are TRBV19 and TRBJ1-1, with no clear D. CDR1 and CDR2 (germline): LNHDA, SQIVND (reference sequence). V lost 4 bases and J lost 3, with 9 bases in between. The CDR3 extends over 13 amino acids. Here the CDR3 reads CASSKLGHTEAFF. The CDR3 DNA reads TGTGCCAGTAGTAAGTTGGGCCACACTGAAGCTTTCTTT. Full variable domain (rest looked up from reference TRBV19 and TRBJ1-1): DGGITQSPKYLFRKEGQNVTLSCEQNLNHDAMYWYRQDPGQGLRLIYYSQIVNDFQKGDIAEGYSVSREKKESFPLTVTSAQKNPTAFYLCASSKLGHTEAFFGQGTRLTVV.

V and J are TRBV2 and TRBJ2-1, with 11 bases lining up with TRBD2. The junction had 13 bases not matched to a gene; V was cut back by 10 bases and J by 8 bases. The CDR3 contains 15 residues. Germline V CDR1 and CDR2: SNHLY, FYNNEI. The CDR3 DNA sequence: TGTGCCACCAGCCTTAGCGGGGGGGCCGGGGATGAGCAGTTCTTC. Protein sequence: CATSLSGGAGDEQFF.

Written as DNA, the CDR3 is TGTGCCAGCAGTGACCCCTCGACTAGCGGGGGACAAGAGACCCAGTACTTC. This sequence encodes CASSDPSTSGGQETQYF. V and J are TRBV25-1 and TRBJ2-5; 12 nucleotides match TRBD2. The CDR3 covers 17 residues. CDR1 and CDR2 (germline): MGHDK, SYGVNS. The trim removed 3 bases at V and 2 bases at J, leaving 7 bases unmatched.

The rearrangement joins TRBV4-2 to TRBJ2-7; 11 bases map to TRBD2. This CDR3 has 17 residues. Losses at the gene ends were 1 base for V and 1 base for J; bases not matched to a gene: 6. Germline assignment: CDR1 LGHNA and CDR2 YNFKEQ. In DNA form, the CDR3 reads TGTGCCAGCAGCCAAGGTGGACTAGCGGGCCGATCCTACGAGCAGTACTTC. The encoded protein is CASSQGGLAGRSYEQYF.

This rearrangement joins TRBV14 to TRBJ1-5, with TRBD1 as a possible D gene (5 bases). This CDR3 region has 14 residues. V was clipped by 4 bases and J by 7 bases, with 14 bases between them. The V gene's germline CDR1 is SGHDN and CDR2 FVKESK. CDR3 residues: CASSLGGGGQPQHF. In DNA, the CDR3 is TGTGCCAGCAGCCTGGGGGGTGGAGGCCAGCCCCAGCATTTT.

For the CDR3, the DNA is TGTGCCAGCAGCGCCGAGGGGCTAGCGGGAGCAGAGACCCAGTACTTC. This sequence encodes CASSAEGLAGAETQYF. V usage is TRBV9 and J usage is TRBJ2-5; 10 positions agree with TRBD2. Germline trimming cut 3 bases from V and 4 bases from J; bases unmatched to any gene: 9. The germline CDR1 and CDR2 sequences are SGDLS and YYNGEE. CDR3 length equals 16 residues.

This chain connects TRBV2 to TRBJ2-3; D possibly corresponds to TRBD1 (6 bases). The germline V gene has CDR1 SNHLY and CDR2 FYNNEI. V lost 5 bases and J lost 2, with 14 bases in between. The CDR3 is made up of 15 amino acids. CDR3 loop: CASSTRQAPTDTQYF. Here the CDR3 DNA reads TGTGCCAGCAGTACTAGACAGGCACCCACAGATACGCAGTATTTT.

The gene calls are TRBV19 and TRBJ1-4; D unresolved. The CDR3 consists of 15 residues. Between the trimmed V and J ends, which lost 3 bases and 5 bases, there was a span of 13 bases. Per germline, CDR1 LNHDA and CDR2 SQIVND (reference sequence). Here the CDR3 DNA reads TGTGCCAGTAGTATTCAGGCAGGAGGGAATGAAAAACTGTTTTTT. The encoded protein is CASSIQAGGNEKLFF.

The chain links TRBV9 to TRBJ2-1; 9 bases are a match to TRBD1. The CDR3 is made up of 15 amino acids. Unmatched junction bases numbered 5, after V lost 0 bases and J lost 7 bases. CDR1 and CDR2 (germline): SGDLS, YYNGEE. The CDR3 sequence: CASSVAGQGGNEQFF. CDR3 nucleotide sequence: TGTGCCAGCAGCGTAGCGGGACAGGGAGGGAATGAGCAGTTCTTC.

This rearrangement joins TRBV6-4 to TRBJ2-2, with TRBD2 matching over 7 bases. Germline values: CDR1 MRHNA, CDR2 SNTAGT. The CDR3 loop spans 15 amino acids. V lost 6 bases, J lost 2 bases, and 6 bases stayed unmatched. As DNA, the CDR3 is TGTGCCAGCAGACCTAGCGGAGCCAACACCGGGGAGCTGTTTTTT. Its translation is CASRPSGANTGELFF.

The rearrangement uses TRBV30 and TRBJ2-3; 7 bases fit TRBD2. This CDR3 is built from 14 residues. J lost 6 bases, V lost 4 bases, and 10 bases had no gene match. Per the germline V gene, CDR1 is GTSNPN and CDR2 is SVGIG (reference sequence). The CDR3 protein is CAWMTGLGGDTQYF. DNA for the CDR3: TGTGCCTGGATGACGGGGTTGGGGGGGGATACGCAGTATTTT.

The rearrangement links TRBV19 to TRBJ1-5, with TRBD1 matching over 9 bases. The germline V gene encodes CDR1 LNHDA and CDR2 SQIVND (reference sequence). V lost 7 bases and J lost 7; bases outside the gene matches: 8. The length of the CDR3 is 14 residues. CDR3 amino acids: CASTLGQGQQPQHF. CDR3 bases: TGTGCCAGTACCCTGGGACAGGGACAACAGCCCCAGCATTTT.

V is TRBV14 and J is TRBJ2-7; TRBD2 matches 8 bases. This CDR3 is built from 15 residues. The V gene's germline CDR1 is SGHDN and CDR2 FVKESK. The V gene end was trimmed by 3 bases and the J gene end by 4 bases; junction bases not matched to a gene: 8. CDR3 nucleotide sequence: TGTGCCAGCAGCCACGGCGGGGGGTGGGGTTACGAGCAGTACTTC. This codes for CASSHGGGWGYEQYF.

This sequence joins TRBV5-1 and TRBJ1-5, with 8 bases that match TRBD1. This CDR3 is 16 amino acids long. Germline values: CDR1 SGHRS, CDR2 YFSETQ. V trimming: 0 bases; J trimming: 8 bases; junction bases outside the gene matches: 10. The CDR3 DNA reads TGCGCCAGCAGCTTGGGGGCAGGGGGCGAGTGGGAGCCCCAGCATTTT. Translating gives CASSLGAGGEWEPQHF.

A word on this clone: At one boundary the junction diverges from the germline segment, which might be a read error. The chain recombines TRBV4-3 with TRBJ1-5, with unresolved D. This CDR3 has 17 amino acids. Germline V CDR1 and CDR2: LGHNA, YSLEER. CDR3 bases: TGCGCCAGCAGCCAAGATCGGGTGGAGGTTAGCAATCAGCCCCAGAATTTT. Translating gives CASSQDRVEVSNQPQNF.

The chain is built from TRBV11-2 and TRBJ1-1, with D possibly matching TRBD1 (6 bases). Trimming pared 3 bases from V and 3 bases from J, leaving 11 bases between. This CDR3 spans 14 amino acids. Germline CDR1 SGHAT, CDR2 FQNNGV. CDR3 bases: TGTGCCAGCAGCTTTACAGGGAGGGACACTGAAGCTTTCTTT. Its translation is CASSFTGRDTEAFF. The full variable domain, with the rest looked up from reference TRBV11-2 and TRBJ1-1, is EAGVAQSPRYKIIEKRQSVAFWCNPISGHATLYWYQQILGQGPKLLIQFQNNGVVDDSQLPKDRFSAERLKGVDSTLKIQPAKLEDSAVYLCASSFTGRDTEAFFGQGTRLTVV.

The chain uses TRBV5-1 and TRBJ2-5; 11 nucleotides match TRBD2. The CDR3 runs to 17 residues. Germline assignment: CDR1 SGHRS and CDR2 YFSETQ. The V and J ends lost 4 bases and 2 bases, in that order; junction bases with no gene match: 10. CDR3 protein: CASSRGGTSGTQETQYF. As DNA, the CDR3 is TGCGCCAGCAGCCGGGGGGGGACTAGCGGAACTCAAGAGACCCAGTACTTC.

The V and J genes are TRBV2 and TRBJ1-1; TRBD1 matches at 9 bases. The CDR3 spans 15 residues. The trim removed 3 bases at V and 10 bases at J, leaving 12 bases unmatched. Germline lookup yields CDR1 SNHLY and CDR2 FYNNEI. The CDR3 region has the DNA TGTGCCAGCAGTGACGGGGGACAGGGATTCTGTCGAGCTTTCTTT. It is translated as CASSDGGQGFCRAFF.

A single count supports this clone. The chain links TRBV7-2 to TRBJ2-7; D is undetermined. The CDR3 contains 12 residues. Germline CDR1 SGHTA, CDR2 FQGNSA. Trimming removed 3 bases at V and 3 bases at J, with 6 bases between. CDR3 bases: TGTGCCAGCAGCTTTCCAGGCTACGAGCAGTACTTC. This translates into CASSFPGYEQYF.

The genes are TRBV5-1 and TRBJ2-7; D is unclear. The germline V gene encodes CDR1 SGHRS and CDR2 YFSETQ. The CDR3 is 13 residues long. Trimming shortened V by 4 bases and J by 3 bases, and 11 bases separated the two germline ends. The DNA of the CDR3 is TGCGCCAGCAGCGTGGACCCGGGCTACGAGCAGTACTTC. The encoded protein is CASSVDPGYEQYF.

This chain uses TRBV5-4 with TRBJ1-4; tentatively, D is TRBD1 (6 bases). Germline CDR1 and CDR2: SGHNT and YYREEE (reference sequence). V was clipped by 3 bases and J by 3 bases, with 9 bases between them. The CDR3 contains 14 residues. The CDR3 nucleotides are TGTGCCAGCAGCTCACAGGGAGCTAATGAAAAACTGTTTTTT. It specifies CASSSQGANEKLFF.

This clone was seen only a few times. The chain joins TRBV2 to TRBJ2-1; D perhaps matches TRBD1 (6 bases). Germline CDR1 SNHLY, CDR2 FYNNEI. CDR3 size: 13 residues. V lost 4 bases to trimming and J lost 4 bases, with 8 bases between them. This chain's CDR3 is CASSGDNYNEQFF. The CDR3 region has the DNA TGTGCCAGCAGTGGGGACAATTACAATGAGCAGTTCTTC.

This clone occurred once. An end of the junction does not agree with germline; a read error may underlie this. The chain carries TRBV10-2 and TRBJ1-1; D is uncertain. This CDR3 has 11 residues. Germline values: CDR1 WSHSY, CDR2 SAAADI. The CDR3: CAAGMNPEAFF. The CDR3 bases are TGCGCCGCCGGGATGAACCCTGAAGCTTTCTTT.

The gene calls are TRBV5-4 and TRBJ1-2; D remains ambiguous. The germline V gene has CDR1 SGHNT and CDR2 YYREEE (reference sequence). V was pared by 4 bases and J by 2 bases, with 12 bases between. The CDR3 spans 14 residues. For the CDR3, the DNA is TGTGCCAGCAGCCTCGGGGTCCTAAACTATGGCTACACCTTC. Residues: CASSLGVLNYGYTF.

The rearrangement joins TRBV19 to TRBJ2-2; 7 bases are shared with TRBD1. This CDR3 comprises 13 residues. The V and J ends lost 8 bases and 1 base, in that order; junction bases with no gene match: 1. Germline V gene sequence: CDR1 LNHDA, CDR2 SQIVND (reference sequence). The CDR3, as DNA: TGTGCCAGTCGGACAGGGAACACCGGGGAGCTGTTTTTT. Its translation: CASRTGNTGELFF.

The V gene is TRBV28, the J gene TRBJ2-1; a weak D match, TRBD2 (5 bases). Germline CDR1 is MDHEN and CDR2 is SYDVKM. The V gene lost 2 bases and the J gene lost 4 bases, with 12 bases spanning the gap. This CDR3 is 15 amino acids long. In DNA, the CDR3 is TGTGCCAGCAGTTTAAGCGGTCCAGCGTACAATGAGCAGTTCTTC. Encoded protein: CASSLSGPAYNEQFF.

The chain employs TRBV6-6 and TRBJ1-4; tentative D call: TRBD1 (6 bases). The length of the CDR3 is 13 residues. Germline V CDR1 and CDR2: MNHNY, SVGAGI (reference sequence). V dropped 6 bases and J dropped 6 bases, with 11 bases sitting between them. CDR3 protein: CASRRGLYEKLFF. As DNA, the CDR3 is TGTGCCAGCAGAAGGGGGTTGTATGAAAAACTGTTTTTT.

V gene TRBV5-1 combines with J gene TRBJ1-2; 12 bases are shared with TRBD1. V lost 3 bases to trimming and J lost 3 bases; unmatched junction nucleotides: 6. This CDR3 has 16 residues. Germline V gene sequence: CDR1 SGHRS, CDR2 YFSETQ. The CDR3, as DNA: TGCGCCAGCAGCTACGGGACAGGGGGCGCCCACTATGGCTACACCTTC. It yields the protein CASSYGTGGAHYGYTF.

V and J are TRBV28 and TRBJ2-1, with a weak D call TRBD2 (5 bases). V dropped 5 bases and J dropped 0 bases, with 11 bases sitting between them. This CDR3 has 15 residues. CDR1 MDHEN and CDR2 SYDVKM come from the germline V gene. The CDR3 loop is CASSLGLTSYNEQFF. The CDR3 DNA reads as TGTGCCAGCAGTCTAGGACTGACCTCCTACAATGAGCAGTTCTTC.